This T cell receptor (beta chain) originates from a study of T cells after somatic rescue of genetic block. Profiled with immunoSEQ multiplex PCR; TCRdb holds only in-frame clones, not every one. The sample yields tens of thousands of clones, about nine tenths seen once. With 7 bases clipped from V and 1 base from J, the junction kept 3 bases outside the gene matches. Germline V CDR1 and CDR2: LNHDA, SQIVND (reference sequence). This CDR3 comprises 16 residues. The V call is TRBV19, the J call TRBJ2-3; 15 nucleotides match TRBD2. The origin of this receptor is a man aged 40-50 years. Sequenced sample: peripheral blood mononuclear cells (PBMCs). CDR3 nucleotide sequence: TGTGCCAGTAAGGGACTAGCGGGAGGTGGCACAGATACGCAGTATTTT. This gives the protein CASKGLAGGGTDTQYF.